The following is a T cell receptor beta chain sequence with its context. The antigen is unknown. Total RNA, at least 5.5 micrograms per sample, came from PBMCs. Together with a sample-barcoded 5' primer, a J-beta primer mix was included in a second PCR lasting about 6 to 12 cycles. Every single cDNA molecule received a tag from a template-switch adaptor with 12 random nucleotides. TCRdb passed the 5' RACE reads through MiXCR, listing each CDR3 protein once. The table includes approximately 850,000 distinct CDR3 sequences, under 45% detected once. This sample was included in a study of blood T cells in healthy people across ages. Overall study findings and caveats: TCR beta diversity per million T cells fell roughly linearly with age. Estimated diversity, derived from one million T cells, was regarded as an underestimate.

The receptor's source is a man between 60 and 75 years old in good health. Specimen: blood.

The CDR3 loop reads CASSTGGKNIQYF. CDR3 sequence (DNA): TGTGCCAGCAGCACAGGGGGGAAAAACATTCAGTACTTC. The J gene is TRBJ2-4, the V gene TRBV7-2; 8 nucleotides align to TRBD1. After removal of 5 bases from V and 4 bases from J, the junction contained 1 base not matched to a gene. Per the germline V gene, CDR1 is SGHTA and CDR2 is FQGNSA. The CDR3 is made up of 13 amino acids.